This entry features one T cell receptor (beta chain) sequence. Trimming removed 6 bases at V and 2 bases at J, with 10 bases between. CDR3 length equals 14 residues. Germline V CDR1 and CDR2: SNHLY, FYNNEI. Some clones are missing from TCRdb's copy, which holds only in-frame ones; the method was immunoSEQ multiplex PCR. The profile shows roughly 73,000 clones, roughly 93% of them singletons. The data stem from a study of technical replicates of blood from a few donors. The V call is TRBV2, the J call TRBJ1-4; D may be TRBD1 (5 bases). The sample comprised T cells isolated from PBMCs. The clonotype was recovered from a human donor in good health. For the CDR3, the DNA is TGTGCCAGCAGATCAGGGTACACTAATGAAAAACTGTTTTTT. Translation gives CASRSGYTNEKLFF.